What follows describes a single T cell receptor beta chain. This specimen belongs to a study of blood T cell repertoires in COVID-19. The CDR3 length is 14 residues. CDR1 and CDR2 from the germline V gene are MNHNY and SVGAGI (reference sequence). V was shortened by 7 bases and J by 6 bases, with 15 bases between the two germline ends. The data were produced by immunoSEQ multiplex PCR, yet TCRdb's version contains in-frame clones alone and is incomplete. The repertoire has roughly 200,000 clones, 88% of them found once; the top ten carry under 2%. V is TRBV6-6 and J is TRBJ1-4; D is perhaps TRBD1 (6 bases). This clonotype originated in a man between 18 and 29 years old with active or convalescent COVID-19. Specimen: peripheral blood. This CDR3 reads CASTPTGNYEKLFF. Written as DNA, the CDR3 is TGTGCCAGCACCCCAACAGGGAATTATGAAAAACTGTTTTTT.